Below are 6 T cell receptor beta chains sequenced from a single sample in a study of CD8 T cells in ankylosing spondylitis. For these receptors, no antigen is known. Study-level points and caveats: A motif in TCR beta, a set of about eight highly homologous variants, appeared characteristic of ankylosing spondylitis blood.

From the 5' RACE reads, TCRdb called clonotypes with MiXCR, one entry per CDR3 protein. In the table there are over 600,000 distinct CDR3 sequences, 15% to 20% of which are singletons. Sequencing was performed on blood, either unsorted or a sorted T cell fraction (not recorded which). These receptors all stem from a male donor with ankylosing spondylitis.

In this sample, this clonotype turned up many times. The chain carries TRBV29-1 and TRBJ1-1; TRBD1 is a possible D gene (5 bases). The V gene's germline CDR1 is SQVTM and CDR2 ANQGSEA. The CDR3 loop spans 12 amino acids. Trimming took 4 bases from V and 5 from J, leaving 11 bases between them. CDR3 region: CSVVRGETEAFF. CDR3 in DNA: TGCAGCGTTGTGAGGGGAGAGACTGAAGCTTTCTTT.

The CDR3 DNA is TGTGCCAGCAGTTCACCCTATGAGCAGTTCTTC. Residues: CASSSPYEQFF. This chain links TRBV28 with TRBJ2-1; D is uncertain. Germline CDR1 reads MDHEN; CDR2 reads SYDVKM. The length of the CDR3 is 11 residues. Trimming took 4 bases from V and 8 from J, leaving 6 bases between them. Full variable domain (remainder filled in from reference TRBV28 and TRBJ2-1): DVKVTQSSRYLVKRTGEKVFLECVQDMDHENMFWYRQDPGLGLRLIYFSYDVKMKEKGDIPEGYSVSREKKERFSLILESASTNQTSMYLCASSSPYEQFFGPGTRLTVL.

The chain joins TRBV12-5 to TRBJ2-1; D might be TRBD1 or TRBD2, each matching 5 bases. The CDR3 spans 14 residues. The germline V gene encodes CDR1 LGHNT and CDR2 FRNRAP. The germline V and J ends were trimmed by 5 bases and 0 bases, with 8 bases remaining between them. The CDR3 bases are TGTGCTAGTGGTGCAGGGAGCTCCTACAATGAGCAGTTCTTC. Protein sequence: CASGAGSSYNEQFF. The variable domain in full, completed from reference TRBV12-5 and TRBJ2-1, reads DARVTQTPRHKVTEMGQEVTMRCQPILGHNTVFWYRQTMMQGLELLAYFRNRAPLDDSGMPKDRFSAEMPDATLATLKIQPSEPRDSAVYFCASGAGSSYNEQFFGPGTRLTVL.

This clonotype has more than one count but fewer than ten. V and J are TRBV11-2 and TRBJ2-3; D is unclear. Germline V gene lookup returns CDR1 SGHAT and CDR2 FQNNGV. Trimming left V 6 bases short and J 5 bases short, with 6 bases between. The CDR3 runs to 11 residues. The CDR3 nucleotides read TGTGCCAGCAGGCAGCTAGATACGCAGTATTTT. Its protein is CASRQLDTQYF.

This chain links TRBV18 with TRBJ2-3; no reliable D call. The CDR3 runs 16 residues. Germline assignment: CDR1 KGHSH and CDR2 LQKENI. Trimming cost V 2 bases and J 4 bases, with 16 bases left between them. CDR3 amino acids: CASSPMWGAPADTQYF. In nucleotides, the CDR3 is TGTGCCAGCTCACCAATGTGGGGTGCCCCCGCAGATACGCAGTATTTT.

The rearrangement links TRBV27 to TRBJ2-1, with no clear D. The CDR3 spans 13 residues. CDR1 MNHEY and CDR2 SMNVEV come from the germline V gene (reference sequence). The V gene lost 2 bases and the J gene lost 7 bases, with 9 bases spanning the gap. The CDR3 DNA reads TGTGCCAGCAGTTTAGGGATCTTAAATGAGCAGTTCTTC. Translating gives CASSLGILNEQFF.